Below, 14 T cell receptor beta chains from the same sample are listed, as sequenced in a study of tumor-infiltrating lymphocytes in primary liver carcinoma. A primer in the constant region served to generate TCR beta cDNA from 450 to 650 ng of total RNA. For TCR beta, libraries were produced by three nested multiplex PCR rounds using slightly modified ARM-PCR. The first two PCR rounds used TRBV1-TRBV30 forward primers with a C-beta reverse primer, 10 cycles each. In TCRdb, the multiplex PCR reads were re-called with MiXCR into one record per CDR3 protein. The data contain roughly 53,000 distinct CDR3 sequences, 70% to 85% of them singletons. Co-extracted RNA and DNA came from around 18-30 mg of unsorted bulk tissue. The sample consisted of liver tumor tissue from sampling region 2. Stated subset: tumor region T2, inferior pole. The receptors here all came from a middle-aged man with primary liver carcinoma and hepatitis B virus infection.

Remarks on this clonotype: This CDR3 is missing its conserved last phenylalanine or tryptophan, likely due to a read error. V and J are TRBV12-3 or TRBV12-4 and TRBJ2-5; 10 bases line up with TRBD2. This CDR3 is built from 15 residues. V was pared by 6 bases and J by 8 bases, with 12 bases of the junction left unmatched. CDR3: CASRGIAGGGDTQYL. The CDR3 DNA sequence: TGTGCCAGCAGGGGTATAGCGGGAGGAGGTGACACCCAGTACCTC.

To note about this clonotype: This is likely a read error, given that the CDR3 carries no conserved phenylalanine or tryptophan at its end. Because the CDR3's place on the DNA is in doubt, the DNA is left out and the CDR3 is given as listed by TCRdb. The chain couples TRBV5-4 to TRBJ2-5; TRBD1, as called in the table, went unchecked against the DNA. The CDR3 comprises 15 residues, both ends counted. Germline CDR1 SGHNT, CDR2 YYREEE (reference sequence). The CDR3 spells CASSDGETGQETQHS.

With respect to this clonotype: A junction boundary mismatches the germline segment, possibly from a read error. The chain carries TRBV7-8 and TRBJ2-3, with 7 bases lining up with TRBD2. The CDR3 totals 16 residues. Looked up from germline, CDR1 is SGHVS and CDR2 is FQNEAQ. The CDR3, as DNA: TGTGACAGCAGCTTAGCGGCGGGGGTAGCTCAGGCCATGCAGTATTTT. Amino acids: CDSSLAAGVAQAMQYF. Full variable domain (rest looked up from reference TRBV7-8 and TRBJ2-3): GAGVSQSPRYKVAKRGQDVALRCDPISGHVSLFWYQQALGQGPEFLTYFQNEAQLDKSGLPSDRFFAERPEGSVSTLKIQRTQQEDSAVYLCDSSLAAGVAQAMQYFGPGTRLTVL.

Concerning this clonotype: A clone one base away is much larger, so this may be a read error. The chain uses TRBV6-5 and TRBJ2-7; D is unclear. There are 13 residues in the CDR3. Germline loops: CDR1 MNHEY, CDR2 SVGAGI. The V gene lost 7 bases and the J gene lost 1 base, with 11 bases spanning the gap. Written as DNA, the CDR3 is TGTGCCAGCAATTGCAGACTTTCCTACGAGCAGTACTTC. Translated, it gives CASNCRLSYEQYF.

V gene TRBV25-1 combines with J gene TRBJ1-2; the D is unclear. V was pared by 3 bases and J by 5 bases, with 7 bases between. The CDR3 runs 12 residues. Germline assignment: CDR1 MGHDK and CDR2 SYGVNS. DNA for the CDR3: TGTGCCAGCAGTGACCATAAATATGGCTACACCTTC. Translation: CASSDHKYGYTF.

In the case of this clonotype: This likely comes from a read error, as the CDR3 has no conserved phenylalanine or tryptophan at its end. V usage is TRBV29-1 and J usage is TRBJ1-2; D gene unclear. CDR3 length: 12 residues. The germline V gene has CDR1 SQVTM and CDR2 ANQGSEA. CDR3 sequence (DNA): TGCAGGGTTGAAGTTGGCGGATATGGCTACACCTTA. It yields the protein CRVEVGGYGYTL.

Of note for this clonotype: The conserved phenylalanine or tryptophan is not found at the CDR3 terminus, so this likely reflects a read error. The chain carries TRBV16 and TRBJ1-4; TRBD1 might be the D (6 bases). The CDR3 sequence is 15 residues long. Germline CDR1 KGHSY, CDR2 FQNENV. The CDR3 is CASSQSGATNEELFY. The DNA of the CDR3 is TGTGCCAGCAGCCAATCGGGGGCAACTAATGAAGAACTGTTTTAT.

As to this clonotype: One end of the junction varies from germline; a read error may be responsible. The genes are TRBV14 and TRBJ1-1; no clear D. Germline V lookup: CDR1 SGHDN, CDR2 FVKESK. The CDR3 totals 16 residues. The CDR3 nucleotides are TGTGCCAGCGGCCAAGATCGTGGTCAACTGAACACCGAAGCTTTCTTT. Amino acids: CASGQDRGQLNTEAFF.

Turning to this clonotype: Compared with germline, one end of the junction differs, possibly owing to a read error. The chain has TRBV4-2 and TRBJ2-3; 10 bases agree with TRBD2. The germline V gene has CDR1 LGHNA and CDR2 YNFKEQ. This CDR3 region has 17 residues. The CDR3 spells CARSQDEGAGGVNTQYF. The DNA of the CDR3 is TGTGCCAGAAGCCAAGATGAGGGAGCGGGAGGGGTAAATACGCAGTATTTT.

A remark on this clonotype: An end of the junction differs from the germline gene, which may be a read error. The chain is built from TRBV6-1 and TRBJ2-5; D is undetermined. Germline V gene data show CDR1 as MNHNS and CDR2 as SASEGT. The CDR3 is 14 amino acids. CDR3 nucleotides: TGTGCCATCAGTGAAGGTGCAGGTCTGGAGACCCAATACTTC. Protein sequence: CAISEGAGLETQYF.

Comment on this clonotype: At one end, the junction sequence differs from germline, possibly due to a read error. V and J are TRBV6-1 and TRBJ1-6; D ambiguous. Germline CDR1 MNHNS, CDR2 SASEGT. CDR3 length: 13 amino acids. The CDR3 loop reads CASSMDYSSPPHF. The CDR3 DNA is TGTGCCAGCAGCATGGATTATAGTTCACCCCCCCACTTT.

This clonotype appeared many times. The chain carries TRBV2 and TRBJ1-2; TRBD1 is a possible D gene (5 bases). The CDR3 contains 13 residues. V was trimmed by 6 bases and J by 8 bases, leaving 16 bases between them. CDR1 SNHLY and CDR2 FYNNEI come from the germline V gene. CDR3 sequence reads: CASRGLGPHGYTF. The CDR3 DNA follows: TGTGCCAGCAGGGGACTGGGACCGCACGGCTACACCTTC.

CDR3 bases: TGCGCCACCTACTATTACAATGAGCAGTTCTTC. The encoded protein is CATYYYNEQFF. This chain links TRBV10-1 with TRBJ2-1; D call uncertain. The CDR3 length is 11 residues. V was cut by 10 bases and J by 4 bases, with 8 bases left in between. Germline CDR1 reads WNHNN; CDR2 reads SYGVQD (reference sequence).

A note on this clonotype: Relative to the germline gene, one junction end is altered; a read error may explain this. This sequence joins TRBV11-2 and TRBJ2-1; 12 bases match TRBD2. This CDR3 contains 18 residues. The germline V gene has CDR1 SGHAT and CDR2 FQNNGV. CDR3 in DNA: TGTGCCAACAGCTTTCCTCGACTAGCGGGAGAATCCTACGATGAGCAGTTCTTC. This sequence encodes CANSFPRLAGESYDEQFF.